Below are 32 T cell receptor beta chains sequenced from a single sample in a study of blood T cell repertoires in COVID-19. TCRdb's copy holds only in-frame clones and misses some; the assay was immunoSEQ multiplex PCR. The sample records fewer than 300,000 clones, around 80% being singletons. The sample was PBMCs or T cells enriched from blood (not recorded which). These receptors all come from a man in his forties or fifties who had been exposed to COVID-19.

The V call is TRBV5-8, the J call TRBJ2-7; TRBD1 matches 9 bases. The CDR3 length is 20 residues. Trimming took 0 bases from V and 5 from J; bases not matched to a gene: 21. Germline CDR1 is SGHTS and CDR2 is YDEGEE. The CDR3 DNA reads as TGTGCCAGCAGCTTGGCAAATTTTATATTCCCGGGGGACAGGGTGGACGAGCAGTACTTC. Translating gives CASSLANFIFPGDRVDEQYF.

Written as DNA, the CDR3 is TGCGCCAGCAGAGGAGCCCTCGAGCAGTACTTC. It is translated as CASRGALEQYF. This chain uses TRBV5-1 with TRBJ2-7; D is ambiguous. The V gene lost 5 bases and the J gene lost 6 bases, with 9 bases spanning the gap. This CDR3 contains 11 residues. Germline V CDR1 and CDR2: SGHRS, YFSETQ.

This chain connects TRBV18 to TRBJ1-3, with D possibly matching TRBD1 (5 bases). The V gene lost 8 bases and the J gene lost 4 bases, with 12 bases spanning the gap. This CDR3 comprises 13 residues. Germline V gene data show CDR1 as KGHSH and CDR2 as LQKENI. The CDR3 is CASLRDIGNTIYF. CDR3 DNA: TGTGCCAGCCTCAGGGATATCGGAAACACCATATATTTT.

The V call is TRBV4-1, the J call TRBJ1-6; possibly TRBD1 for D (5 bases). Trimming stripped 0 bases from V and 1 base from J, with 13 bases between. Germline V gene sequence: CDR1 MGHRA, CDR2 YSYEKL. This CDR3 has 18 residues. The CDR3 DNA reads as TGCGCCAGCAGCCAAGATTCTCGGCAGGGATCCTATAATTCACCCCTCCACTTT. It yields the protein CASSQDSRQGSYNSPLHF.

The genes are TRBV15 and TRBJ2-1; 7 bases align to TRBD2. Germline CDR1 reads LNHNV; CDR2 reads YYDKDF (reference sequence). The CDR3 totals 18 residues. The J segment lost 8 bases and the V segment lost 3 bases, leaving 19 bases of the junction unmatched. In nucleotides, the CDR3 is TGTGCCACCAGCAGCCCCCTAAAGACTAGCCAGTTCCAGGATGAGCAGTTCTTC. Amino acid sequence: CATSSPLKTSQFQDEQFF.

This chain links TRBV3-1 (or the pseudogene TRBV3-2) with TRBJ2-7, with D possibly being TRBD1 (5 bases). CDR1 is LGHDT, CDR2 YNNKEL, per germline (reference sequence). With 1 base removed from V and 6 bases from J, the gap between germline ends came to 7 bases. CDR3 length: 12 amino acids. In DNA form, the CDR3 reads TGTGCCAGCAGCCAAGTCCAGGGCGAGCAGTACTTC. Translating it yields CASSQVQGEQYF.

This chain uses TRBV7-9 with TRBJ2-7; the match to TRBD2 covers 11 bases. Trimming at V came to 5 bases and at J to 0 bases, leaving 3 bases not matched to a gene. The CDR3 consists of 15 residues. CDR1 and CDR2 from the germline V gene are SEHNR and FQNEAQ (reference sequence). In DNA form, the CDR3 reads TGTGCCAGCAGCCCCGGGACTAGCGGCTCCTACGAGCAGTACTTC. Amino acids: CASSPGTSGSYEQYF.

The chain has TRBV5-4 and TRBJ1-4, with D unclear. Germline V gene lookup returns CDR1 SGHNT and CDR2 YYREEE (reference sequence). V lost 0 bases and J 8 bases, leaving 11 bases between the germline ends. The length of the CDR3 is 14 residues. CDR3 nucleotide sequence: TGTGCCAGCAGCTTGGCCGGGTCCCGCGAAAAACTGTTTTTT. Amino acid sequence: CASSLAGSREKLFF. The complete variable domain, with remaining parts taken from reference TRBV5-4 and TRBJ1-4, reads ETGVTQSPTHLIKTRGQQVTLRCSSQSGHNTVSWYQQALGQGPQFIFQYYREEENGRGNFPPRFSGLQFPNYSSELNVNALELDDSALYLCASSLAGSREKLFFGSGTQLSVL.

V and J are TRBV3-1 (or the pseudogene TRBV3-2) and TRBJ1-3; D might be TRBD1 (5 bases). With 1 base removed from V and 3 bases from J, the gap between germline ends came to 10 bases. From germline, CDR1 is LGHDT and CDR2 YNNKEL (reference sequence). The CDR3 is made up of 15 amino acids. Here the CDR3 DNA reads TGTGCCAGCAGCCAAGGTATCAGGGATGGAAACACCATATATTTT. Protein product: CASSQGIRDGNTIYF.

The rearrangement links TRBV7-9 to TRBJ2-5, with TRBD1 matching 8 bases. The germline V gene encodes CDR1 SEHNR and CDR2 FQNEAQ (reference sequence). The CDR3 loop spans 14 amino acids. Unmatched junction bases numbered 6, after V lost 5 bases and J lost 4 bases. CDR3 sequence reads: CASSPGQGGETQYF. CDR3 sequence (DNA): TGTGCCAGCAGCCCCGGACAGGGAGGAGAGACCCAGTACTTC.

The chain combines TRBV7-2 with TRBJ1-1; 7 bases line up with TRBD1. Germline V gives CDR1 SGHTA, CDR2 FQGNSA. This CDR3 contains 16 residues. Trimming at V came to 1 base and at J to 4 bases, leaving 9 bases not matched to a gene. DNA for the CDR3: TGTGCCAGCAGCTTAGTGTTAGGGGGCGGTCGCACTGAAGCTTTCTTT. Translating gives CASSLVLGGGRTEAFF.

The CDR3 nucleotides are TGTGCCAGCTCACCACGTTCAAGCGGGAGTGGCACAGATACGCAGTATTTT. Translated: CASSPRSSGSGTDTQYF. The chain combines TRBV18 with TRBJ2-3; 8 nucleotides match TRBD2. V was clipped by 1 base and J by 1 base; unmatched bases: 7. The CDR3 runs to 17 residues. The V gene's germline CDR1 is KGHSH and CDR2 LQKENI.

The chain uses TRBV5-1 and TRBJ1-6; a weak D match, TRBD1 (6 bases). V lost 0 bases, J lost 7 bases, and 8 bases lay in between. Germline V CDR1 and CDR2: SGHRS, YFSETQ. The CDR3 is 14 amino acids. The CDR3 sequence: CASSLDRANSPLHF. DNA of the CDR3: TGCGCCAGCAGCTTGGACAGGGCCAATTCACCCCTCCACTTT.

This sequence joins TRBV7-3 and TRBJ2-1; TRBD1 agrees at 7 bases. The CDR3 is 15 amino acids. CDR1 is SGHTA, CDR2 FQGTGA, per germline. Unmatched junction bases numbered 6, after V lost 5 bases and J lost 2 bases. The CDR3 loop reads CASSPGTEPYNEQFF. The CDR3, as DNA: TGTGCCAGCAGCCCCGGGACAGAGCCCTACAATGAGCAGTTCTTC. Complete variable domain (other parts from reference TRBV7-3 and TRBJ2-1): GAGVSQTPSNKVTEKGKYVELRCDPISGHTALYWYRQSLGQGPEFLIYFQGTGAADDSGLPNDRFFAVRPEGSVSTLKIQRTERGDSAVYLCASSPGTEPYNEQFFGPGTRLTVL.

The chain recombines TRBV18 with TRBJ1-5; D is unclear. The germline CDR1 and CDR2 sequences are KGHSH and LQKENI. CDR3 length: 13 amino acids. V was clipped by 4 bases and J by 6 bases, with 10 bases between them. The CDR3: CASSLEGGQPQHF. The DNA for the CDR3 is TGTGCCAGCTCACTAGAGGGAGGTCAGCCCCAGCATTTT.

The chain recombines TRBV29-1 with TRBJ1-1; 9 bases fit TRBD1. The ends lost 7 bases at V and 4 bases at J; junction bases unmatched: 10. The CDR3 sequence is 14 residues long. Germline lookup yields CDR1 SQVTM and CDR2 ANQGSEA. The CDR3 reads CSGSRQGGRTEAFF. Here the CDR3 DNA reads TGCAGCGGCAGTAGACAGGGGGGTCGCACTGAAGCTTTCTTT.

The rearrangement joins TRBV6-5 to TRBJ2-7, with a weak D call TRBD2 (7 bases). Germline CDR1 and CDR2: MNHEY and SVGAGI. The CDR3 is 16 amino acids. V gave up 4 bases and J gave up 9 bases, with 25 bases separating them. The DNA of the CDR3 is TGTGCCAGCAGTTCCTTAAAGGGGGGAGGGCCTAATGGGCAGTACTTC. Translating gives CASSSLKGGGPNGQYF.

The chain employs TRBV5-1 and TRBJ2-2; 8 nucleotides agree with TRBD1. Germline CDR1 is SGHRS and CDR2 is YFSETQ. The length of the CDR3 is 15 residues. Unmatched junction bases numbered 8, after V lost 4 bases and J lost 6 bases. The CDR3, as DNA: TGCGCCAGCAGCAAGGGACAGGAGGGATCCGGGGAGCTGTTTTTT. It is translated as CASSKGQEGSGELFF.

The chain has TRBV27 and TRBJ2-1, with D possibly TRBD1 on 6 matching bases. V lost 2 bases to trimming and J lost 14 bases, with 13 bases between them. The germline V gene has CDR1 MNHEY and CDR2 SMNVEV (reference sequence). The CDR3 has 12 residues. The chain's CDR3 is CASSLGGRAEFF. The CDR3 region has the DNA TGTGCCAGCAGTTTAGGGGGCCGGGCGGAGTTCTTC.

This chain connects TRBV18 to TRBJ1-1, with D unclear. This CDR3 comprises 14 residues. Trimming left V 5 bases short and J 5 bases short, with 15 bases between. Germline V gene sequence: CDR1 KGHSH, CDR2 LQKENI. DNA for the CDR3: TGTGCCAGCTCAACCACAACAGCCGAGACTGAAGCTTTCTTT. Residues: CASSTTTAETEAFF.

V usage is TRBV28 and J usage is TRBJ1-2, with TRBD1 matching 7 bases. CDR1 and CDR2 (germline): MDHEN, SYDVKM. The J segment lost 7 bases and the V segment lost 3 bases, leaving 5 bases of the junction unmatched. The CDR3 loop spans 13 amino acids. CDR3 bases: TGTGCCAGCAGTTTTGAGGGGGCTGGTGGCTACACCTTC. Translated, it gives CASSFEGAGGYTF.

The V gene is TRBV7-9, the J gene TRBJ2-2; D not certain. The length of the CDR3 is 18 residues. CDR1 is SEHNR, CDR2 FQNEAQ, per germline (reference sequence). The V end lost 5 bases, the J end lost 0 bases, and 19 bases lay between the germline ends. CDR3 sequence (DNA): TGTGCCAGCAGCGCCCCCCCCTTTCTAAACGCGAACACCGGGGAGCTGTTTTTT. Protein product: CASSAPPFLNANTGELFF.

The chain couples TRBV5-6 to TRBJ1-5; tentatively, D is TRBD1 (6 bases). Germline loops: CDR1 SGHDT, CDR2 YYEEEE. The CDR3 totals 16 residues. The germline V and J ends were trimmed by 0 bases and 0 bases, with 10 bases remaining between them. CDR3 DNA: TGTGCCAGCAGCTTGGGGACAGTGAATAGCAATCAGCCCCAGCATTTT. Protein: CASSLGTVNSNQPQHF.

The chain joins TRBV27 to TRBJ1-3; 7 nucleotides align to TRBD1. J was trimmed by 2 bases and V by 6 bases; bases with no gene match: 7. The CDR3 length is 15 residues. CDR1 is MNHEY, CDR2 SMNVEV, per germline (reference sequence). The CDR3 sequence: CASSRTGNPGNTIYF. The CDR3 region has the DNA TGTGCCAGCAGCAGGACAGGAAACCCTGGAAACACCATATATTTT.

CDR3 nucleotides: TGTGCCACCAATCCGGGACAGGGTAGGAACACTGAAGCTTTCTTT. Protein product: CATNPGQGRNTEAFF. The chain employs TRBV10-3 and TRBJ1-1; 9 positions agree with TRBD1. With V trimmed by 10 bases and J by 1 base, 10 bases remained unmatched. The CDR3 covers 15 residues. Germline CDR1 and CDR2: ENHRY and SYGVKD.

The chain employs TRBV2 and TRBJ1-1; 11 positions agree with TRBD1. V shed 8 bases, J shed 3 bases, and the junction held 8 bases outside the gene matches. CDR1 is SNHLY, CDR2 FYNNEI, per germline. This CDR3 spans 15 amino acids. The CDR3 sequence is CASAGQGAGDTEAFF. The CDR3 DNA sequence: TGTGCCAGCGCCGGACAGGGGGCTGGGGACACTGAAGCTTTCTTT. Variable domain in full (rest from reference TRBV2 and TRBJ1-1): EPEVTQTPSHQVTQMGQEVILRCVPISNHLYFYWYRQILGQKVEFLVSFYNNEISEKSEIFDDQFSVERPDGSNFTLKIRSTKLEDSAMYFCASAGQGAGDTEAFFGQGTRLTVV.

The count of this clone is one. The genes are TRBV10-2 and TRBJ2-1; 10 bases agree with TRBD1. Trimming removed 10 bases from V and 9 bases from J; junction bases left unmatched: 30. The CDR3 has 20 amino acids. Germline V gene sequence: CDR1 WSHSY, CDR2 SAAADI. The CDR3 protein is CATTGTGEVWAGVAPREQFF. In DNA form, the CDR3 reads TGCGCCACAACCGGGACAGGGGAGGTCTGGGCGGGAGTTGCGCCTCGTGAGCAGTTCTTC.

This clone was detected only once. V usage is TRBV19 and J usage is TRBJ2-5; 7 bases agree with TRBD1. The trim removed 2 bases at V and 5 bases at J, leaving 17 bases unmatched. The CDR3 spans 18 residues. In germline, CDR1 is LNHDA, CDR2 SQIVND (reference sequence). The CDR3 is CASSIRGYRGGLTETQYF. CDR3 bases: TGTGCCAGTAGTATAAGGGGGTACAGGGGCGGACTGACGGAGACCCAGTACTTC.

About this clone itself: The sample contains more than one DNA sequence encoding this CDR3. The genes are TRBV18 and TRBJ2-3; TRBD2 matches at 7 bases. J was trimmed by 6 bases and V by 3 bases; bases with no gene match: 6. Per the germline V gene, CDR1 is KGHSH and CDR2 is LQKENI. The CDR3 spans 14 residues. The DNA for the CDR3 is TGTGCCAGCTCACCTCCTAGCGGAACGGATACGCAGTATTTT. Amino acid sequence: CASSPPSGTDTQYF. Using reference TRBV18 and TRBJ2-3 for the parts outside the CDR3, the full variable domain is NAGVMQNPRHLVRRRGQEARLRCSPMKGHSHVYWYRQLPEEGLKFMVYLQKENIIDESGMPKERFSAEFPKEGPSILRIQQVVRGDSAAYFCASSPPSGTDTQYFGPGTRLTVL.

V and J are TRBV5-5 and TRBJ2-7; 8 bases fit TRBD2. The V and J ends lost 2 bases and 6 bases, in that order; junction bases with no gene match: 7. Germline CDR1 is SGHKS and CDR2 is YYEKEE (reference sequence). This CDR3 spans 14 amino acids. The CDR3 nucleotides are TGTGCCAGCAGCTTCGTCAGCGGGAGAAGCGAGCAGTACTTC. Translated, it gives CASSFVSGRSEQYF.

This sequence joins TRBV18 and TRBJ1-1, with 11 bases aligning to TRBD1. Trimming removed 2 bases from V and 1 base from J; junction bases left unmatched: 3. Looked up from germline, CDR1 is KGHSH and CDR2 is LQKENI. CDR3 length equals 16 residues. CDR3 DNA sequence: TGTGCCAGCTCACCAGGGACAGGGGGGACGAACACTGAAGCTTTCTTT. This encodes CASSPGTGGTNTEAFF.

This clone occurred a few times. The chain uses TRBV27 and TRBJ2-7; 9 bases are shared with TRBD2. The CDR3 spans 16 residues. V trimming: 4 bases; J trimming: 3 bases; junction bases outside the gene matches: 10. The germline CDR1 and CDR2 sequences are MNHEY and SMNVEV (reference sequence). CDR3 protein: CASSSSLAGIYYEQYF. The CDR3 DNA is TGTGCCAGCAGTTCCTCACTAGCGGGCATTTACTACGAGCAGTACTTC.